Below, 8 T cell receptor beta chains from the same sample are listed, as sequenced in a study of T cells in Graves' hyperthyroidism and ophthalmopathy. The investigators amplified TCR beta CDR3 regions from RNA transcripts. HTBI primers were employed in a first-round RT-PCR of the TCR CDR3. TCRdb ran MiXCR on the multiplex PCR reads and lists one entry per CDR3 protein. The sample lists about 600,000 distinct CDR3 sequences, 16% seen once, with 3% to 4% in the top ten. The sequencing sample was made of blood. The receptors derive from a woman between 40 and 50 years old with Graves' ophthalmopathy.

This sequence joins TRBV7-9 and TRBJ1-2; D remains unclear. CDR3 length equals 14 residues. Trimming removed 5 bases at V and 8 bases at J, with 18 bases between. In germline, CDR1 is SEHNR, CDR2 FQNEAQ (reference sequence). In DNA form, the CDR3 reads TGTGCCAGCAGCCCCTCCTTAGGCCCTCAAGGCTACACCTTC. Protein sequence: CASSPSLGPQGYTF.

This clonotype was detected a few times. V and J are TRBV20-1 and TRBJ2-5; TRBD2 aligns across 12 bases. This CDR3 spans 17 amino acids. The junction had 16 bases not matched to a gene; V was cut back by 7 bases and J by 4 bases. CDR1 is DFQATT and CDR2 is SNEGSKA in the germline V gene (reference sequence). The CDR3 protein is CSDTAAGLAGPGETQYF. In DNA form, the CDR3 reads TGCAGTGATACCGCCGCTGGACTAGCGGGGCCGGGAGAGACCCAGTACTTC.

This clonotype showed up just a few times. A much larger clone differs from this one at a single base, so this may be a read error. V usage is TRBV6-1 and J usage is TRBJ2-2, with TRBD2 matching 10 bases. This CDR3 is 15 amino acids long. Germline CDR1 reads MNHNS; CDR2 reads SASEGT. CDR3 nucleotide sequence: TGTGCCAGCAGGCTAGCGGGAGTAGGAACCGGGGGGCTGTTTTTT. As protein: CASRLAGVGTGGLFF.

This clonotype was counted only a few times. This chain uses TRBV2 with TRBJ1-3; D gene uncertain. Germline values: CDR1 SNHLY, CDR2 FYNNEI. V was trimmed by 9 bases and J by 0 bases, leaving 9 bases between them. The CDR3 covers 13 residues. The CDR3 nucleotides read TGTGCCAGTAGACGGGACTCTGGAAACACCATATATTTT. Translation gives CASRRDSGNTIYF.

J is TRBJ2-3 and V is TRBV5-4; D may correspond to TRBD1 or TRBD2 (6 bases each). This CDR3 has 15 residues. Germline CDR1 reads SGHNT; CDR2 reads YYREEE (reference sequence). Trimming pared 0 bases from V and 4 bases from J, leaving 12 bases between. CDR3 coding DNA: TGTGCCAGCAGCTTGGGGGGGGCCATGTCAGATACGCAGTATTTT. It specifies CASSLGGAMSDTQYF.

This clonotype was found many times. CDR3 sequence (DNA): TGCGCCAGCAGTATTACAGTTAACTATGGCTACACCTTC. Its translation: CASSITVNYGYTF. The chain has TRBV5-1 and TRBJ1-2, with D unclear. This CDR3 region has 13 residues. V was pared by 5 bases and J by 1 base, with 9 bases between. Per the germline V gene, CDR1 is SGHRS and CDR2 is YFSETQ.

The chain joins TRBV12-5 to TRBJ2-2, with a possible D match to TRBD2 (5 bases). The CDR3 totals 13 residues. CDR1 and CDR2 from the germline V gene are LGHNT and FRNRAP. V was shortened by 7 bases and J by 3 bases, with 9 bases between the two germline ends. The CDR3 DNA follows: TGTGCTAGTGTGAGGGATCACACCGGGGAGCTGTTTTTT. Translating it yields CASVRDHTGELFF.

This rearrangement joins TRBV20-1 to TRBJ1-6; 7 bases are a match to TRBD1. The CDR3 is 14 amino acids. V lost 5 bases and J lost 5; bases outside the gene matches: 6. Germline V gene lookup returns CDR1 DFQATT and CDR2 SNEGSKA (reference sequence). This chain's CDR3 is CSAGAGTDNSPLHF. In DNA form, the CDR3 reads TGCAGTGCTGGGGCCGGGACAGATAATTCACCCCTCCACTTT.